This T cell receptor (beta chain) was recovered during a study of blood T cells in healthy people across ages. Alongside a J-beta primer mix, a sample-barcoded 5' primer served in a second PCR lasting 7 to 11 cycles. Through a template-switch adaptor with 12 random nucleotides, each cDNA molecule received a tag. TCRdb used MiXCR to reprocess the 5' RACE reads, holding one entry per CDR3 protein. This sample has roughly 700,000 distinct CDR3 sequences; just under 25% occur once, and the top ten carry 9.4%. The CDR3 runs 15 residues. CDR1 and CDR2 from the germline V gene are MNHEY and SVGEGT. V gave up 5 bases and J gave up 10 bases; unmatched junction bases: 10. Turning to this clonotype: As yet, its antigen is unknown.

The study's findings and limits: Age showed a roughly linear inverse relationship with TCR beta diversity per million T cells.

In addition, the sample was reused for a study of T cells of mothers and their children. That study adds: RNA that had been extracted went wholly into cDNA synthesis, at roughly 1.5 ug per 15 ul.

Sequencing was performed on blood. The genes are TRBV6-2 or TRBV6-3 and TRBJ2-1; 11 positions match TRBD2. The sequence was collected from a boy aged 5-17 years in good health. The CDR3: CASSPFSGGASEQFF. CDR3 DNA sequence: TGTGCCAGCAGTCCCTTTAGCGGGGGGGCCAGCGAGCAGTTCTTC.